These T cell receptor beta chains were read from a single sample in a study of PD-L1 blockade in urothelial cancer. Measured with immunoSEQ multiplex PCR; TCRdb has only the in-frame clones, and not every one. Altogether 40,000 to 45,000 clones are present, roughly 85% being singletons, with the ten largest covering approximately 15%. Sequencing was performed on PBMCs, taken around atezolizumab (anti-PD-L1) treatment. All receptors come from a man aged 60 to 75 with urothelial cancer. CDR3s include the opening cysteine and the closing phenylalanine or tryptophan. Fields, in order: J gene, clone size, V gene, D gene, CDR3 protein, CDR3 DNA. D genes are given only for firm matches. Clone size is stated in some rows and not others, as once, few, many or a class when expanded.

J: TRBJ2-2; size: NA; V: TRBV7-9; D: TRBD1; CDR3: CASRAGTGTGELFF; DNA: TGTGCCAGCAGGGCTGGGACAGGCACCGGGGAGCTGTTTTTT
J: TRBJ2-1; size: NA; V: TRBV5-1; D: TRBD2; CDR3: CASSLGLAGGLEQFF; DNA: TGCGCCAGCAGCTTGGGACTAGCGGGGGGACTTGAGCAGTTCTTC
J: TRBJ1-6; size: few; V: TRBV6-5; D: TRBD1; CDR3: CASSWGQGSYNSPLHF; DNA: TGTGCCAGCAGTTGGGGACAGGGATCCTATAATTCACCCCTCCACTTT
J: TRBJ2-1; size: NA; V: TRBV6-5; D: NA; CDR3: CASSYHDRNEQFF; DNA: TGTGCCAGCAGTTACCACGACAGGAATGAGCAGTTCTTC
J: TRBJ1-4; size: NA; V: TRBV30; D: NA; CDR3: CASQQAEKLFF; DNA: TGTGCCTCCCAGCAGGCAGAAAAACTGTTTTTT
J: TRBJ1-5; size: once; V: TRBV7-2; D: TRBD1; CDR3: CASIQDRGSPQHF; DNA: TGTGCCAGCATCCAAGACAGGGGATCGCCCCAGCATTTT
J: TRBJ2-5; size: NA; V: TRBV27; D: NA; CDR3: CASGLLRGHF; DNA: TGTGCCAGCGGGCTCCTTCGTGGGCACTTC
J: TRBJ2-6; size: NA; V: TRBV7-9; D: NA; CDR3: CASSSDSRGANVLTF; DNA: TGTGCCAGCAGCTCGGACAGCCGTGGGGCCAACGTCCTGACTTTC
J: TRBJ2-6; size: NA; V: TRBV5-4; D: NA; CDR3: CASSLDGSGANVLTF; DNA: TGTGCCAGCAGCTTGGACGGCTCTGGGGCCAACGTCCTGACTTTC
J: TRBJ1-5; size: NA; V: TRBV6-4; D: NA; CDR3: CASSPDRLQPQHF; DNA: TGTGCCAGCAGTCCGGACAGACTACAGCCCCAGCATTTT
J: TRBJ1-1; size: NA; V: TRBV5-1; D: NA; CDR3: CASSLFRGDTEAFF; DNA: TGCGCCAGCAGCTTGTTCCGGGGAGACACTGAAGCTTTCTTT
J: TRBJ2-5; size: NA; V: TRBV6-6; D: NA; CDR3: CASSYSKTALGETQYF; DNA: TGTGCCAGCAGTTACTCGAAGACAGCTTTGGGAGAGACCCAGTACTTC
J: TRBJ2-3; size: NA; V: TRBV5-1; D: NA; CDR3: CASSLVQGSDTDTQYF; DNA: TGCGCCAGCAGCTTAGTCCAGGGATCTGATACAGATACGCAGTATTTT
J: TRBJ2-5; size: NA; V: TRBV4-2; D: TRBD2; CDR3: CASSQNWGSAGGQETQYF; DNA: TGTGCCAGCAGCCAAAACTGGGGATCAGCGGGGGGGCAAGAGACCCAGTACTTC
J: TRBJ1-1; size: few; V: TRBV2; D: TRBD1; CDR3: CASRALSDRRAGRGEAFF; DNA: TGTGCCAGCAGGGCCCTGTCGGACAGGAGAGCTGGCCGCGGTGAAGCTTTCTTT
J: TRBJ2-1; size: NA; V: TRBV30; D: TRBD2; CDR3: CAWSVGRTSSYNEQFF; DNA: TGTGCCTGGAGTGTAGGAAGGACTAGCTCCTACAATGAGCAGTTCTTC
J: TRBJ2-7; size: NA; V: TRBV5-1; D: NA; CDR3: CASSFGNEQYF; DNA: TGCGCCAGCAGCTTCGGGAACGAGCAGTACTTC
J: TRBJ2-3; size: NA; V: TRBV5-3; D: TRBD1; CDR3: CARILQGEYTDTQYF; DNA: TGTGCCAGGATCCTCCAGGGGGAGTACACAGATACGCAGTATTTT
J: TRBJ2-7; size: NA; V: TRBV7-3; D: NA; CDR3: CASSPRPTRFFYEQYF; DNA: TGTGCCAGCAGCCCGCGCCCTACTAGGTTCTTCTACGAGCAGTACTTC
J: TRBJ1-5; size: few; V: TRBV7-3; D: NA; CDR3: CASSDVARTAISNQPQHF; DNA: TGTGCCAGCAGCGACGTTGCGAGGACAGCCATAAGCAATCAGCCCCAGCATTTT
J: TRBJ1-1; size: few; V: TRBV5-1; D: NA; CDR3: CASSLVRGTEAFF; DNA: TGCGCCAGCAGCTTGGTTAGGGGGACTGAAGCTTTCTTT
J: TRBJ1-6; size: NA; V: TRBV30; D: NA; CDR3: CAWNRRGNSPLHF; DNA: TGTGCCTGGAACCGCAGGGGAAATTCACCCCTCCACTTT
J: TRBJ2-2; size: once; V: TRBV9; D: NA; CDR3: CASSTRGRDTGELFF; DNA: TGTGCCAGCAGCACCCGCGGGCGCGACACCGGGGAGCTGTTTTTT
J: TRBJ2-7; size: NA; V: TRBV5-4; D: NA; CDR3: CASSLISYEQYF; DNA: TGCGCCAGCAGCTTGATCAGTTACGAGCAGTACTTC
J: TRBJ1-2; size: NA; V: TRBV7-2; D: NA; CDR3: CASSRGQIYGYTF; DNA: TGTGCCAGCAGCCGAGGACAGATCTATGGCTACACCTTC
J: TRBJ1-1; size: NA; V: TRBV10-3; D: TRBD1; CDR3: CAITEGQLNTEAFF; DNA: TGTGCCATCACAGAGGGACAGCTGAACACTGAAGCTTTCTTT
J: TRBJ1-1; size: NA; V: TRBV9; D: TRBD1; CDR3: CASSVEQGVPMNTEAFF; DNA: TGTGCCAGCAGCGTTGAACAGGGGGTACCCATGAACACTGAAGCTTTCTTT
J: TRBJ2-3; size: NA; V: TRBV5-6; D: NA; CDR3: CASSLAPGKGGPLHTQYF; DNA: TGTGCCAGCAGCTTGGCCCCGGGGAAAGGAGGACCGTTGCATACGCAGTATTTT
J: TRBJ2-2; size: once; V: TRBV7-3; D: NA; CDR3: CASSLHRDTGELFF; DNA: TGTGCCAGCAGCTTACACAGGGATACCGGGGAGCTGTTTTTT
J: TRBJ1-3; size: NA; V: TRBV10-2; D: NA; CDR3: CASSEYTGPGNTIYF; DNA: TGCGCCAGCAGTGAATACACAGGGCCTGGAAACACCATATATTTT
J: TRBJ1-2; size: NA; V: TRBV5-5; D: TRBD1; CDR3: CASNQQGLYGYTF; DNA: TGTGCCAGCAACCAACAGGGGCTTTATGGCTACACCTTC
J: TRBJ1-6; size: NA; V: TRBV27; D: NA; CDR3: CASSLSNLRLLHF; DNA: TGTGCCAGCAGTTTATCGAATTTGCGCTTACTCCACTTT
J: TRBJ2-5; size: NA; V: TRBV7-2; D: TRBD1; CDR3: CASSLAVTGGYQETQYF; DNA: TGTGCCAGCAGCTTAGCGGTGACAGGGGGATACCAAGAGACCCAGTACTTC
J: TRBJ1-2; size: NA; V: TRBV5-5; D: TRBD1; CDR3: CASSTGTARNYGYTF; DNA: TGTGCCAGCAGCACAGGGACAGCGAGAAACTATGGCTACACCTTC
J: TRBJ1-1; size: NA; V: TRBV7-6; D: NA; CDR3: CASSWEGGANTEAFF; DNA: TGTGCCAGCAGCTGGGAGGGGGGGGCGAACACTGAAGCTTTCTTT
J: TRBJ2-3; size: NA; V: TRBV5-1; D: TRBD2; CDR3: CASSADGGASTDTQYF; DNA: TGCGCCAGCAGCGCCGACGGGGGGGCAAGCACAGATACGCAGTATTTT
J: TRBJ1-6; size: NA; V: TRBV9; D: NA; CDR3: CASSVSRQGGSYNSPLHF; DNA: TGTGCCAGCAGCGTATCGCGGCAGGGCGGCTCCTATAATTCACCCCTCCACTTT
J: TRBJ2-7; size: NA; V: TRBV6-4; D: TRBD1; CDR3: CASSAPDRGSYEQYF; DNA: TGTGCCAGCAGTGCGCCGGACAGGGGCTCCTACGAGCAGTACTTC
J: TRBJ1-4; size: NA; V: TRBV14; D: NA; CDR3: CASSQPQATNEKLFF; DNA: TGTGCCAGCAGCCAACCACAGGCAACTAATGAAAAACTGTTTTTT
J: TRBJ2-5; size: NA; V: TRBV5-1; D: NA; CDR3: CASSFRGYETQYF; DNA: TGCGCCAGCAGCTTTAGGGGGTACGAGACCCAGTACTTC
J: TRBJ1-2; size: NA; V: TRBV6-5; D: TRBD1; CDR3: CASSYGGTAAGYTF; DNA: TGTGCCAGCAGTTATGGTGGGACAGCAGCCGGCTACACCTTC
J: TRBJ1-2; size: NA; V: TRBV29-1; D: NA; CDR3: CSVSSGTPGPDYGYTF; DNA: TGCAGCGTATCCTCCGGGACACCTGGACCTGACTATGGCTACACCTTC
J: TRBJ2-1; size: few; V: TRBV2; D: TRBD2; CDR3: CASTRGGDNEQFF; DNA: TGTGCCAGCACGCGGGGGGGGGACAATGAGCAGTTCTTC
J: TRBJ1-1; size: NA; V: TRBV29-1; D: NA; CDR3: CSGSTGGDTEAFF; DNA: TGCAGCGGATCGACGGGAGGGGACACTGAAGCTTTCTTT
J: TRBJ1-6; size: NA; V: TRBV6-1; D: NA; CDR3: CASSESQGLPLHF; DNA: TGTGCCAGCAGTGAAAGCCAGGGCTTGCCCCTCCACTTT
J: TRBJ2-2; size: NA; V: TRBV30; D: NA; CDR3: CAWSPVSRGPGELFF; DNA: TGTGCCTGGAGTCCCGTGTCTCGGGGTCCCGGGGAGCTGTTTTTT
J: TRBJ2-1; size: NA; V: TRBV21-1; D: NA; CDR3: CASIPRDKGLPWNEQFF; DNA: TGTGCCAGCATTCCCCGGGACAAGGGGCTGCCCTGGAATGAGCAGTTCTTC
J: TRBJ2-5; size: NA; V: TRBV7-6; D: NA; CDR3: CASSPPRETQYF; DNA: TGTGCCAGCAGCCCCCCCAGGGAGACCCAGTACTTC